These 26 T cell receptor beta chains were all obtained from the same sample, sequenced in a study of T cell changes during pregnancy in multiple sclerosis (dated by TCRdb to between 2018 and 2021). Libraries were constructed by the immunoSEQ multiplex PCR assay. TCRdb holds this immuneACCESS table with in-frame rearrangements only. Some clones are missing; in checked studies, unresolved V genes explain under half, and the rest has no known cause. For this sample the table gives about 88,000 clones, of which roughly 90% were detected only once. The top ten clonotypes cover approximately 1.4% of the sample. The source was peripheral blood, collected in the first trimester of pregnancy. The receptors stem from a female donor with multiple sclerosis, enrolled in a pregnancy study.

The V call is TRBV4-2, the J call TRBJ2-1, with 12 nucleotides matching TRBD2. Germline CDR1 and CDR2: LGHNA and YNFKEQ. V gave up 0 bases and J gave up 6 bases; unmatched junction bases: 3. The length of the CDR3 is 16 residues. CDR3: CASSQDPSGRGNEQFF. CDR3 coding DNA: TGTGCCAGCAGCCAAGACCCTAGCGGGAGGGGCAATGAGCAGTTCTTC.

The chain is built from TRBV21-1 and TRBJ1-1. TRBV21-1 is recorded as a pseudogene. The CDR3 has 16 amino acids. CDR3 residues: CASSKGGEGLNTEAFF. The CDR3 region has the DNA TGTGCCAGCAGCAAAGGGGGAGAAGGGCTGAACACTGAAGCTTTCTTT.

The J gene is TRBJ2-7, the V gene TRBV27; D possibly corresponds to TRBD1 (6 bases). This CDR3 comprises 13 residues. From germline, CDR1 is MNHEY and CDR2 SMNVEV (reference sequence). The V and J ends lost 3 bases and 2 bases respectively, with 8 bases between them. The chain's CDR3 is CASSFQGTYEQYF. The CDR3 nucleotides read TGTGCCAGCAGTTTTCAGGGGACCTACGAGCAGTACTTC.

The chain uses TRBV5-4 and TRBJ2-1; perhaps TRBD2 as D (6 bases). This CDR3 spans 15 amino acids. In germline, CDR1 is SGHNT, CDR2 YYREEE (reference sequence). V was clipped by 2 bases and J by 0 bases, with 9 bases between them. In DNA form, the CDR3 reads TGTGCCAGCAGCTTTCGGGGGAGCTCCTACAATGAGCAGTTCTTC. This codes for CASSFRGSSYNEQFF. The whole variable domain, filled in from reference TRBV5-4 and TRBJ2-1, reads ETGVTQSPTHLIKTRGQQVTLRCSSQSGHNTVSWYQQALGQGPQFIFQYYREEENGRGNFPPRFSGLQFPNYSSELNVNALELDDSALYLCASSFRGSSYNEQFFGPGTRLTVL.

This clone was recorded only once. The V and J genes are TRBV5-8 and TRBJ1-3; TRBD1 is a possible D gene (5 bases). This CDR3 comprises 15 residues. The V and J ends lost 2 bases and 7 bases respectively, with 16 bases between them. The germline CDR1 and CDR2 sequences are SGHTS and YDEGEE. The CDR3 DNA is TGTGCCAGCAGCTTAGGTCGGCAGGGATGGAACACCATATATTTT. It encodes CASSLGRQGWNTIYF.

The count of this clone is one. The V call is TRBV5-8, the J call TRBJ2-1; no reliable D call. The CDR3 covers 12 residues. Germline values: CDR1 SGHTS, CDR2 YDEGEE. The V gene lost 2 bases and the J gene lost 6 bases, with 6 bases spanning the gap. The CDR3: CASSFLVNEQFF. CDR3 nucleotide sequence: TGTGCCAGCAGCTTCCTCGTCAATGAGCAGTTCTTC.

V and J are TRBV7-9 and TRBJ2-3; 8 bases fit TRBD2. The V gene's germline CDR1 is SEHNR and CDR2 FQNEAQ (reference sequence). The CDR3 is 13 amino acids. V dropped 4 bases and J dropped 4; count of bases not matched to a gene: 1. The chain's CDR3 is CASSSGGPDTQYF. CDR3 DNA: TGTGCCAGCAGCTCGGGGGGGCCAGATACGCAGTATTTT. The full variable domain, rest sourced from reference TRBV7-9 and TRBJ2-3, is DTGVSQNPRHKITKRGQNVTFRCDPISEHNRLYWYRQTLGQGPEFLTYFQNEAQLEKSRLLSDRFSAERPKGSFSTLEIQRTEQGDSAMYLCASSSGGPDTQYFGPGTRLTVL.

This rearrangement joins TRBV2 to TRBJ2-3; 9 bases are a match to TRBD2. Trimming removed 6 bases from V and 1 base from J; junction bases left unmatched: 5. CDR1 is SNHLY and CDR2 is FYNNEI in the germline V gene. The CDR3 runs 15 residues. In DNA, the CDR3 is TGTGCCAGCAGATTTATAGCGGGAGGCACAGATACGCAGTATTTT. It codes for CASRFIAGGTDTQYF.

This clone was seen only once. The chain combines TRBV19 with TRBJ1-1, with 8 bases identical to TRBD1. V was clipped by 6 bases and J by 1 base; unmatched bases: 7. The CDR3 sequence is 15 residues long. CDR1 is LNHDA and CDR2 is SQIVND in the germline V gene (reference sequence). The CDR3 loop is CASRSPGTGNTEAFF. The CDR3 DNA follows: TGTGCCAGTAGGTCCCCTGGGACAGGGAACACTGAAGCTTTCTTT.

This clone was recorded once. This chain links TRBV29-1 with TRBJ1-2; the match to TRBD1 covers 7 bases. The CDR3 consists of 17 residues. In germline, CDR1 is SQVTM, CDR2 ANQGSEA. With V trimmed by 4 bases and J by 3 bases, 17 bases remained unmatched. For the CDR3, the DNA is TGCAGCGTTGCCACAGGGGCGCAATGGTCGTTGGACTATGGCTACACCTTC. Protein: CSVATGAQWSLDYGYTF.

This clone was detected a few times. V usage is TRBV28 and J usage is TRBJ1-1; 7 positions match TRBD1. CDR3 length equals 14 residues. Germline V gene data show CDR1 as MDHEN and CDR2 as SYDVKM. Trimming at V came to 5 bases and at J to 4 bases, leaving 7 bases not matched to a gene. The CDR3 DNA sequence: TGTGCCAGCAGTCCTGGGACAGTTAGCACTGAAGCTTTCTTT. Encoded protein: CASSPGTVSTEAFF.

CDR3 DNA: TGTGCCAGCGGCGGGCGGGCGAACCATTCCTACGAGCAGTACTTC. Protein: CASGGRANHSYEQYF. The rearrangement links TRBV5-4 to TRBJ2-7; weak D call: TRBD2 (5 bases). With 7 bases removed from V and 1 base from J, the gap between germline ends came to 18 bases. This CDR3 has 15 amino acids. Germline V gene lookup returns CDR1 SGHNT and CDR2 YYREEE (reference sequence).

This clone was observed a few times. The chain recombines TRBV5-1 with TRBJ2-3; possibly TRBD2 for D (6 bases). The V gene lost 0 bases and the J gene lost 2 bases, with 10 bases spanning the gap. Germline CDR1 is SGHRS and CDR2 is YFSETQ. The CDR3 runs 15 residues. The CDR3 sequence is CASSLGRDHTDTQYF. Here the CDR3 DNA reads TGCGCCAGCAGCTTGGGGCGGGACCACACAGATACGCAGTATTTT. Using reference TRBV5-1 and TRBJ2-3 for the parts outside the CDR3, the full variable domain is KAGVTQTPRYLIKTRGQQVTLSCSPISGHRSVSWYQQTPGQGLQFLFEYFSETQRNKGNFPGRFSGRQFSNSRSEMNVSTLELGDSALYLCASSLGRDHTDTQYFGPGTRLTVL.

The chain joins TRBV9 to TRBJ2-7; TRBD1 agrees at 10 bases. The CDR3 loop spans 14 amino acids. V shed 0 bases and J 5 bases; nucleotides not matched to a gene: 2. The germline V gene has CDR1 SGDLS and CDR2 YYNGEE. The CDR3 nucleotides read TGTGCCAGCAGCGTAGGAGGGACAGGGGACGAGCAGTACTTC. Encoded protein: CASSVGGTGDEQYF.

Regarding this clone: The junction differs from germline at one of its ends, possibly a read error. Other DNA sequences within the sample encode an identical CDR3. The genes are TRBV7-2 and TRBJ2-7; D perhaps matches TRBD2 (7 bases). The CDR3 is made up of 14 amino acids. Germline assignment: CDR1 SGHTA and CDR2 FQGNSA. This CDR3 is CASSSLGGGGEQYF. The DNA of the CDR3 is TGTGCTAGCAGCTCCCTAGGGGGGGGTGGCGAGCAGTACTTC.

The rearrangement links TRBV5-1 to TRBJ2-7; the D gene is possibly TRBD2 (5 bases). This CDR3 contains 16 residues. Per germline, CDR1 SGHRS and CDR2 YFSETQ. V lost 4 bases to trimming and J lost 2 bases, with 19 bases between them. This CDR3 reads CASSPRTPQATYEQYF. CDR3 nucleotide sequence: TGCGCCAGCAGCCCCAGGACTCCCCAAGCCACCTACGAGCAGTACTTC. Full variable domain (missing parts from reference TRBV5-1 and TRBJ2-7): KAGVTQTPRYLIKTRGQQVTLSCSPISGHRSVSWYQQTPGQGLQFLFEYFSETQRNKGNFPGRFSGRQFSNSRSEMNVSTLELGDSALYLCASSPRTPQATYEQYFGPGTRLTVT.

The V and J genes are TRBV11-2 and TRBJ1-4; TRBD1 agrees at 11 bases. V shed 4 bases and J 5 bases; nucleotides not matched to a gene: 0. The germline CDR1 and CDR2 sequences are SGHAT and FQNNGV. The CDR3 runs 14 residues. The CDR3 spells CASSWDRGNEKLFF. Written as DNA, the CDR3 is TGTGCCAGCAGCTGGGACAGGGGGAATGAAAAACTGTTTTTT.

This clone has only one observation. The rearrangement links TRBV28 to TRBJ1-2; 8 bases agree with TRBD1. V shed 6 bases and J 4 bases; nucleotides not matched to a gene: 7. CDR3 length: 14 residues. The germline CDR1 and CDR2 sequences are MDHEN and SYDVKM. The chain's CDR3 is CASSGQGPTYGYTF. CDR3 sequence (DNA): TGTGCCAGCAGCGGACAGGGCCCAACCTATGGCTACACCTTC.

The chain recombines TRBV29-1 with TRBJ2-2; 9 bases are shared with TRBD2. After removal of 4 bases from V and 3 bases from J, the junction contained 3 bases not matched to a gene. CDR1 is SQVTM, CDR2 ANQGSEA, per germline. The CDR3 contains 14 residues. The CDR3 DNA reads as TGCAGCGTTGCAGCGGGAGGTTACACCGGGGAGCTGTTTTTT. It codes for CSVAAGGYTGELFF.

This chain connects TRBV7-3 to TRBJ2-3, with D perhaps matching TRBD2 (7 bases). This CDR3 has 16 amino acids. In germline, CDR1 is SGHTA, CDR2 FQGTGA. V was pared by 1 base and J by 0 bases, with 11 bases between. The CDR3 sequence: CASSLIGGASTDTQYF. The CDR3 nucleotides are TGTGCCAGCAGCTTAATTGGGGGGGCGAGCACAGATACGCAGTATTTT.

V usage is TRBV5-1 and J usage is TRBJ1-1, with D tentatively TRBD1 (6 bases). Germline V lookup: CDR1 SGHRS, CDR2 YFSETQ. The CDR3 is made up of 15 amino acids. V shed 4 bases and J shed 6 bases, with 19 bases lying between them. Here the CDR3 reads CASSPSIGKGAEAFF. As DNA, the CDR3 is TGCGCCAGCAGCCCATCCATCGGTAAGGGGGCTGAAGCTTTCTTT.

The rearrangement uses TRBV1 and TRBJ2-7; the table's D gene call, TRBD2, was not cross checked with the DNA. TRBV1 has pseudogene status. This CDR3 has 17 residues. The CDR3 protein is CTSRYLLYQREAYEQYF. As DNA, the CDR3 is TGCACCAGCAGATACCTTCTATATCAGCGGGAGGCCTACGAGCAGTACTTC.

This chain connects TRBV19 to TRBJ1-1, with D hard to call. V dropped 3 bases and J dropped 7 bases, with 12 bases sitting between them. The CDR3 spans 13 residues. CDR1 is LNHDA and CDR2 is SQIVND in the germline V gene (reference sequence). The CDR3 DNA follows: TGTGCCAGTAGTATTGCGAGCAAAAGTGAAGCTTTCTTT. Amino acid sequence: CASSIASKSEAFF.

V usage is TRBV20-1 and J usage is TRBJ1-1; no clear D. Between the trimmed V and J ends, which lost 4 bases and 3 bases, there was a span of 6 bases. The CDR3 extends over 11 amino acids. The V gene's germline CDR1 is DFQATT and CDR2 SNEGSKA (reference sequence). CDR3 in DNA: TGCAGTGCTACAGACTACACTGAAGCTTTCTTT. Translation gives CSATDYTEAFF.

The chain carries TRBV5-4 and TRBJ1-2; TRBD1 matches at 7 bases. J was trimmed by 7 bases and V by 0 bases; bases with no gene match: 9. Germline CDR1 and CDR2: SGHNT and YYREEE (reference sequence). The CDR3 is 15 residues long. CDR3 in amino acids: CASSLGGGQVAGYTF. The CDR3, as DNA: TGTGCCAGCAGCTTGGGGGGCGGACAGGTGGCTGGCTACACCTTC.

V is TRBV19 and J is TRBJ2-2, with a tentative D call TRBD1 (6 bases). The V end lost 6 bases, the J end lost 3 bases, and 14 bases lay between the germline ends. Germline V gives CDR1 LNHDA, CDR2 SQIVND (reference sequence). The CDR3 is 15 residues long. The CDR3 bases are TGTGCCAGTAGAGGACGCCAGGGGTACACCGGGGAGCTGTTTTTT. Encoded protein: CASRGRQGYTGELFF. Combining the CDR3 with reference TRBV19 and TRBJ2-2 gives the whole variable domain DGGITQSPKYLFRKEGQNVTLSCEQNLNHDAMYWYRQDPGQGLRLIYYSQIVNDFQKGDIAEGYSVSREKKESFPLTVTSAQKNPTAFYLCASRGRQGYTGELFFGEGSRLTVL.